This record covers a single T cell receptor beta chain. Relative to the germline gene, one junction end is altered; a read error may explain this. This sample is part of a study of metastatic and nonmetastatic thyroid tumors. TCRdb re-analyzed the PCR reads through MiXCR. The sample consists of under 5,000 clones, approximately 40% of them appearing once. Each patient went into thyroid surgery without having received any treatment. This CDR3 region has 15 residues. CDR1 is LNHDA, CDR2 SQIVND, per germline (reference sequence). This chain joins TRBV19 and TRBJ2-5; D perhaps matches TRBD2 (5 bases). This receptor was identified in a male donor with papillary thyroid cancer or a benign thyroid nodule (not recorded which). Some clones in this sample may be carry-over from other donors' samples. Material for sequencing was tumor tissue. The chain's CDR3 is CASSPTTDREEAQYF. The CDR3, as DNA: TGTGCCAGTAGTCCCACGACCGACCGGGAAGAGGCCCAGTACTTC.